This T cell receptor beta chain was sequenced during a study of human T cells and chemical hapten exposure. Study-wide context: Weekly diphenylcyclopropenone doses were given to patients' scalps across the approximately 24-week study.

As for time point: patch test 1, 2 weeks after DPC sensitization. The treatment was: therapeutic diphenylcyclopropenone sensitization with weekly scalp DPC. Participating donors were patients with alopecia, aged 18 to 70 years, considered appropriate candidates for DPC. V was trimmed by 9 bases and J by 3 bases, leaving 10 bases between them. CDR3 length equals 12 residues. Per germline, CDR1 KGHDR and CDR2 SFDVKD. This clonotype was counted between two and nine times. TCRdb passed the RACE reads through MiXCR, listing each CDR3 protein once. The top ten clones hold approximately 8.9% of a sample with approximately 340,000 distinct CDR3 sequences, around 7% of them seen once.

The rearrangement joins TRBV24-1 to TRBJ2-5; D gene uncertain. This receptor was identified in a woman between 18 and 30 years old with alopecia areata. Some clones in this sample may be carry-over from other donors' samples. Source: whole blood, taken in connection with sensitization to the hapten diphenylcyclopropenone (DPC). CDR3 bases: TGTGCCACCCAAGGTACCGAAGAGACCCAGTACTTC. This translates into CATQGTEETQYF.